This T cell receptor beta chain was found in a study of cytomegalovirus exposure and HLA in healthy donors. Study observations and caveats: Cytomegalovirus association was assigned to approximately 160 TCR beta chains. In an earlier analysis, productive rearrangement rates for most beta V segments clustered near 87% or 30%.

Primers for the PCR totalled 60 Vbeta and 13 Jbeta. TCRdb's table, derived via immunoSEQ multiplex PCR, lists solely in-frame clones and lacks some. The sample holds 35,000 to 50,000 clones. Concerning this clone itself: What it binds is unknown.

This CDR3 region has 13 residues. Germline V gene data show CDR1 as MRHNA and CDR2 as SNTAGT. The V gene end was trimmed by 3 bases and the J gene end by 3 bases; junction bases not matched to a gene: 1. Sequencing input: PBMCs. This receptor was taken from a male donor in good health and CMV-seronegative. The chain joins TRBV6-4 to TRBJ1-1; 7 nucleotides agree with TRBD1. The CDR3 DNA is TGTGCCAGCAGTGAACAGGGGCACACTGAAGCTTTCTTT. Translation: CASSEQGHTEAFF.